The 7 T cell receptor beta chains presented below share a single source sample, sequenced in a study of blood T cell repertoires in COVID-19 (dated by TCRdb to the early 2020s). Library prep was done by the immunoSEQ multiplex PCR assay. Imported from immuneACCESS, the table was reduced by TCRdb to in-frame sequences with V and J called. These copies leave out some clones; in studies compared against another copy, an unresolved V gene accounts for under half, and the cause of the remainder is not known. The sample data list over 85,000 clones, and more than 75% of these were observed just once. The top ten hold just under 20% of the sample. Sequenced material: peripheral blood. Receptors originate from a human donor in a cohort sampled during active COVID-19.

The chain has TRBV10-2 and TRBJ1-1, with D possibly TRBD1 on 5 matching bases. The CDR3 is 14 amino acids. Germline assignment: CDR1 WSHSY and CDR2 SAAADI. V lost 6 bases and J lost 6, with 17 bases in between. In nucleotides, the CDR3 is TGCGCCAGCAGCCCCGCGGGAGGGGCCGCTGAAGCTTTCTTT. As protein: CASSPAGGAAEAFF.

V usage is TRBV5-1 and J usage is TRBJ2-3; 7 nucleotides match TRBD2. The CDR3 sequence is 15 residues long. Trimming removed 8 bases from V and 0 bases from J; junction bases left unmatched: 9. CDR1 is SGHRS and CDR2 is YFSETQ in the germline V gene. This CDR3 reads CASAINSGSTDTQYF. The CDR3 DNA reads TGCGCCAGTGCAATCAATAGCGGGAGCACAGATACGCAGTATTTT.

This chain uses TRBV23-1 with TRBJ2-2; 8 nucleotides align to TRBD1. TRBV23-1 is an ORF for which the function is uncertain. CDR3 length: 17 residues. The V segment lost 4 bases and the J segment 6 bases; nucleotides outside the gene matches: 13. The CDR3 is CASSRPDRVYRPGELFF. CDR3 in DNA: TGCGCCAGCAGTCGACCGGACAGGGTATATCGTCCCGGGGAGCTGTTTTTT.

The chain has TRBV29-1 and TRBJ1-1; D uncertain. In germline, CDR1 is SQVTM, CDR2 ANQGSEA. V lost 6 bases and J 5 bases, leaving 16 bases between the germline ends. The CDR3 has 13 residues. CDR3 region: CSVYYSPGTEAFF. The CDR3, as DNA: TGCAGCGTCTACTACTCGCCGGGAACTGAAGCTTTCTTT.

The CDR3 loop is CASSEVRGSYEQYF. CDR3 DNA sequence: TGTGCCAGCAGTGAAGTCCGGGGTTCCTACGAGCAGTACTTC. The V and J genes are TRBV2 and TRBJ2-7; maybe TRBD2 (5 bases). The V gene's germline CDR1 is SNHLY and CDR2 FYNNEI. Trimming took 1 base from V and 1 from J, leaving 8 bases between them. The CDR3 covers 14 residues.

This sequence joins TRBV27 and TRBJ1-1, with D hard to call. V lost 0 bases to trimming and J lost 10 bases, with 15 bases between them. Germline CDR1 and CDR2: MNHEY and SMNVEV (reference sequence). The CDR3 covers 14 residues. CDR3 sequence (DNA): TGTGCCAGCAGTTTATCGGAGATTAGTACGGGAGCTTTCTTT. It specifies CASSLSEISTGAFF.

This clone was seen a single time. V usage is TRBV7-9 and J usage is TRBJ1-2; 8 nucleotides align to TRBD1. The trim removed 1 base at V and 6 bases at J, leaving 4 bases unmatched. The CDR3 consists of 14 residues. The V gene's germline CDR1 is SEHNR and CDR2 FQNEAQ (reference sequence). CDR3 bases: TGTGCCAGCAGCTTAGATGACAGGGGTGATGGCTACACCTTC. Translating gives CASSLDDRGDGYTF.